What follows are 7 T cell receptor beta chains derived from one specimen sequenced in a study of T cell responses to AZD1222 COVID-19 vaccine. Method: immunoSEQ multiplex PCR; TCRdb's copy keeps in-frame clones and lacks some. The sample lists around 120,000 clones, around 90% occurring once. This specimen was peripheral blood, taken on day 0 of AZD1222 vaccination. The origin of the receptors is an adult in good health.

The gene calls are TRBV11-2 and TRBJ1-1, with D perhaps TRBD1 (5 bases). The CDR3 is 14 residues long. V lost 4 bases, J lost 10 bases, and 19 bases lay in between. CDR1 is SGHAT and CDR2 is FQNNGV in the germline V gene. CDR3 in DNA: TGTGCCAGCAGCTCCACAGCGGGGGGGTGGGGAGCTTTCTTT. This translates into CASSSTAGGWGAFF.

This sequence joins TRBV9 and TRBJ1-3, with 7 bases lining up with TRBD1. The CDR3 loop spans 18 amino acids. J was trimmed by 0 bases and V by 4 bases; bases with no gene match: 13. The germline gives CDR1 SGDLS, CDR2 YYNGEE. The CDR3 sequence: CASSSGGGLLNSGNTIYF. In DNA form, the CDR3 reads TGTGCCAGCAGCTCAGGAGGGGGCCTTTTAAACTCTGGAAACACCATATATTTT.

This sequence joins TRBV11-2 and TRBJ1-6, with D maybe TRBD1 (6 bases). CDR1 is SGHAT and CDR2 is FQNNGV in the germline V gene. The V and J ends lost 5 bases and 0 bases respectively, with 11 bases between them. This CDR3 spans 16 amino acids. The CDR3 DNA reads as TGTGCCAGCAGCGCCGACAGGAGCTCCTATAATTCACCCCTCCACTTT. Amino acids: CASSADRSSYNSPLHF.

V is TRBV11-3 and J is TRBJ2-1, with a possible D match to TRBD2 (5 bases). Germline V CDR1 and CDR2: SGHNT, YENEEA. The CDR3 length is 12 residues. V lost 5 bases, J lost 5 bases, and 7 bases lay in between. The CDR3 loop is CASSLTNNEQFF. The CDR3 DNA follows: TGTGCCAGCAGCCTGACTAACAATGAGCAGTTCTTC. Using reference TRBV11-3 and TRBJ2-1 for the parts outside the CDR3, the full variable domain is EAGVVQSPRYKIIEKKQPVAFWCNPISGHNTLYWYLQNLGQGPELLIRYENEEAVDDSQLPKDRFSAERLKGVDSTLKIQPAELGDSAVYLCASSLTNNEQFFGPGTRLTVL.

This sequence joins TRBV11-2 and TRBJ1-2, with D possibly being TRBD1 (5 bases). This CDR3 comprises 13 residues. Germline V gene sequence: CDR1 SGHAT, CDR2 FQNNGV. V lost 5 bases and J lost 5, with 12 bases in between. This CDR3 is CASSPGQMYGYTF. Written as DNA, the CDR3 is TGTGCCAGCAGCCCTGGACAAATGTATGGCTACACCTTC.

The J gene is TRBJ1-1, the V gene TRBV9; 12 nucleotides agree with TRBD1. The junction had 13 bases not matched to a gene; V was cut back by 3 bases and J by 1 base. The CDR3 runs to 19 residues. Germline loops: CDR1 SGDLS, CDR2 YYNGEE. The CDR3 sequence is CASSEILGTGGARNTEAFF. CDR3 bases: TGTGCCAGCAGCGAGATTCTGGGGACAGGGGGCGCCCGGAACACTGAAGCTTTCTTT.

This chain links TRBV30 with TRBJ2-7, with TRBD1 matching 11 bases. CDR3 size: 15 residues. The trim removed 0 bases at V and 4 bases at J, leaving 5 bases unmatched. Germline V gene lookup returns CDR1 GTSNPN and CDR2 SVGIG (reference sequence). CDR3 coding DNA: TGTGCCTGGAGTGTACAAGGGACAGGGGGTTACGAGCAGTACTTC. Protein product: CAWSVQGTGGYEQYF. Using reference TRBV30 and TRBJ2-7 for the parts outside the CDR3, the full variable domain is SQTIHQWPATLVQPVGSPLSLECTVEGTSNPNLYWYRQAAGRGLQLLFYSVGIGQISSEVPQNLSASRPQDRQFILSSKKLLLSDSGFYLCAWSVQGTGGYEQYFGPGTRLTVT.